A single T cell receptor (beta chain) is shown here with its context. The clone's antigen remains unknown. Base qualities are not at hand, and no much larger clone is one base apart. The CDR3 goes from the cysteine to the phenylalanine over 19 residues. Of the read, only the CDR3 DNA is kept; its 57 bases are in frame from base 1. CDR1 and CDR2 are read off the germline V gene as SGHDT and YYEEEE. Relative to germline, V is 2 bases shorter and J is 0 bases shorter, with 21 bases between their ends. Libraries were prepared through the immunoSEQ multiplex PCR assay. TCRdb obtained this table from immuneACCESS and retained in-frame rearrangements with V and J assigned. These tables miss some clones; where compared with another copy, unresolved V genes account for less than half of the shortfall, and the remainder is unexplained. This sample is represented by roughly 71,000 clones; 78% of them were singletons. The ten largest clones add up to about 6.6% of the sample.

In this study, focal radiation therapy paired with CTLA-4 blockade (ipilimumab) was tested in patients who had chemo-refractory metastatic non-small-cell lung cancer. The entry originates in a study of radiotherapy plus CTLA-4 blockade in lung cancer (dated by TCRdb to the late 2010s). About the full investigation: Objective responses occurred in approximately 17% of enrolled patients, and 25% to 40% achieved disease control.

Points the paper makes about the study in general: The strongest predictors of response were reported to be early dynamic shifts in blood T cell clones along with a rise in serum interferon-beta following radiation. After treatment with radiotherapy and ipilimumab, TCR clones that originated in tumors expanded in peripheral blood.

The sequence came from a human donor with non-small cell lung cancer who had a complete response to radiotherapy plus ipilimumab. Sequenced here: peripheral blood, sampled from a patient treated with radiotherapy plus ipilimumab. The sequence links TRBV5-6 to TRBJ1-5; the D gene lacks a confident call. The CDR3 corresponds to CASSLFRPSSVYSNQPQHF. The DNA sequence is as follows: TGTGCCAGCAGCTTATTCCGACCGAGCAGCGTATATAGCAATCAGCCCCAGCATTTT.